These 30 T cell receptor beta chains originate from one sample sequenced in a study of radiotherapy plus CTLA-4 blockade in lung cancer. The data were produced by immunoSEQ multiplex PCR, yet TCRdb's version contains in-frame clones alone and is incomplete. The sample includes approximately 95,000 clones, about 81% of them seen just once. The sequencing used peripheral blood, collected from a patient treated with radiotherapy plus ipilimumab. These receptors all stem from a human donor with non-small cell lung cancer who had a partial response to radiotherapy plus ipilimumab.

The chain joins TRBV18 to TRBJ2-2, with D possibly TRBD1 on 5 matching bases. The V end was cut by 0 bases, the J end by 0 bases, with 11 bases between. Germline loops: CDR1 KGHSH, CDR2 LQKENI. The CDR3 contains 17 residues. The CDR3 sequence is CASSPPGHSANTGELFF. As DNA, the CDR3 is TGTGCCAGCTCACCACCGGGGCACTCGGCGAACACCGGGGAGCTGTTTTTT. The whole variable domain, filled in from reference TRBV18 and TRBJ2-2, reads NAGVMQNPRHLVRRRGQEARLRCSPMKGHSHVYWYRQLPEEGLKFMVYLQKENIIDESGMPKERFSAEFPKEGPSILRIQQVVRGDSAAYFCASSPPGHSANTGELFFGEGSRLTVL.

This clone has a single count. The V and J genes are TRBV9 and TRBJ2-1, with 12 bases identical to TRBD2. Germline V gene lookup returns CDR1 SGDLS and CDR2 YYNGEE. The CDR3 contains 11 residues. Unmatched junction bases numbered 1, after V lost 3 bases and J lost 15 bases. The CDR3 sequence: CASSGTSGAFF. The CDR3 region has the DNA TGTGCCAGCAGCGGGACTAGCGGGGCGTTCTTC.

V is TRBV28 and J is TRBJ1-1, with 7 bases aligning to TRBD1. The CDR3 sequence is 16 residues long. Germline CDR1 and CDR2: MDHEN and SYDVKM. V was pared by 1 base and J by 4 bases, with 9 bases of the junction left unmatched. The CDR3 sequence is CASSLYPTGMGTEAFF. The CDR3 nucleotides are TGTGCCAGCAGTTTATATCCGACAGGGATGGGCACTGAAGCTTTCTTT. Complete variable domain (other parts from reference TRBV28 and TRBJ1-1): DVKVTQSSRYLVKRTGEKVFLECVQDMDHENMFWYRQDPGLGLRLIYFSYDVKMKEKGDIPEGYSVSREKKERFSLILESASTNQTSMYLCASSLYPTGMGTEAFFGQGTRLTVV.

The chain uses TRBV5-1 and TRBJ2-7; 7 positions match TRBD2. The germline V gene encodes CDR1 SGHRS and CDR2 YFSETQ. V shed 4 bases, J shed 4 bases, and the junction held 11 bases outside the gene matches. The CDR3 has 15 amino acids. The CDR3 nucleotides read TGCGCCAGCAGCCAGAGGGGCGGGAGCCTATACGAGCAGTACTTC. Its protein product is CASSQRGGSLYEQYF.

This clone showed up just once. The chain employs TRBV27 and TRBJ1-1; 7 positions match TRBD1. The germline V gene has CDR1 MNHEY and CDR2 SMNVEV (reference sequence). This CDR3 spans 15 amino acids. Trimming at V came to 8 bases and at J to 4 bases, leaving 13 bases not matched to a gene. The CDR3 bases are TGTGCCAGCCACTTAACGCGACCAGGGGGCACTGAAGCTTTCTTT. Encoded protein: CASHLTRPGGTEAFF.

This clone has only one observation. The gene calls are TRBV11-2 and TRBJ2-7; D remains unclear. CDR1 and CDR2 from the germline V gene are SGHAT and FQNNGV. CDR3 length: 13 residues. V was trimmed by 1 base and J by 6 bases, leaving 10 bases between them. The CDR3 bases are TGTGCCAGCAGCTTAGTGGCCAGTCGCGAGCAGTACTTC. Amino acids: CASSLVASREQYF.

J is TRBJ2-1 and V is TRBV7-3, with 8 bases identical to TRBD2. This CDR3 is 19 amino acids long. The V gene's germline CDR1 is SGHTA and CDR2 FQGTGA. The V and J ends lost 2 bases and 4 bases, in that order; junction bases with no gene match: 16. DNA of the CDR3: TGTGCCAGCAGCTTAGCGGGGTCCAGGACTAGCACAATATACAATGAGCAGTTCTTC. Amino acids: CASSLAGSRTSTIYNEQFF.

This chain joins TRBV5-1 and TRBJ2-7; perhaps TRBD1 as D (6 bases). This CDR3 is 14 amino acids long. Germline values: CDR1 SGHRS, CDR2 YFSETQ. The germline V and J ends were trimmed by 4 bases and 5 bases, with 16 bases remaining between them. CDR3 nucleotide sequence: TGCGCCAGCAGCAACCGGGACATTCGCGACGAGCAGTACTTC. Translated: CASSNRDIRDEQYF.

This clone was seen only once. This sequence joins TRBV7-9 and TRBJ2-3, with D possibly being TRBD2 (6 bases). The CDR3 runs 16 residues. Germline CDR1 is SEHNR and CDR2 is FQNEAQ (reference sequence). V lost 5 bases and J 6 bases, leaving 21 bases between the germline ends. Written as DNA, the CDR3 is TGTGCCAGCAGCACCTTAGGGCGGGGACGCTCTGATACGCAGTATTTT. Residues: CASSTLGRGRSDTQYF.

V and J are TRBV7-2 and TRBJ1-4, with TRBD1 as a possible D gene (6 bases). V was pared by 0 bases and J by 8 bases, with 13 bases between. Germline assignment: CDR1 SGHTA and CDR2 FQGNSA. The CDR3 is 15 amino acids. The CDR3 sequence: CASSLAGAGEEKLFF. As DNA, the CDR3 is TGTGCCAGCAGCTTAGCGGGGGCGGGGGAGGAAAAACTGTTTTTT.

The rearrangement uses TRBV28 and TRBJ1-4, with 7 bases matching TRBD1. Trimming at V came to 5 bases and at J to 7 bases, leaving 13 bases not matched to a gene. The germline V gene has CDR1 MDHEN and CDR2 SYDVKM. The CDR3 sequence is 16 residues long. CDR3 region: CASSTEGGLEVEKLFF. CDR3 coding DNA: TGTGCCAGCAGTACAGAAGGGGGCTTGGAGGTTGAAAAACTGTTTTTT.

This clone ranks as medium-sized (0.01 to 0.1%). V and J are TRBV5-5 and TRBJ1-2, with 9 bases identical to TRBD1. Trimming removed 0 bases from V and 7 bases from J; junction bases left unmatched: 7. Germline V gene lookup returns CDR1 SGHKS and CDR2 YYEKEE (reference sequence). The CDR3 extends over 15 amino acids. CDR3 amino acids: CASSLVRTGVSGYTF. The CDR3 DNA is TGTGCCAGCAGCTTGGTTAGGACAGGGGTTTCTGGCTACACCTTC.

J is TRBJ2-7 and V is TRBV28; possibly TRBD1 for D (6 bases). There are 14 residues in the CDR3. Trimming pared 5 bases from V and 1 base from J, leaving 12 bases between. Germline CDR1 and CDR2: MDHEN and SYDVKM. CDR3: CASSPGTLSYEQYF. The CDR3 DNA reads TGTGCCAGCAGTCCCGGGACATTGTCCTACGAGCAGTACTTC.

This clone was detected only once. The J gene is TRBJ1-2, the V gene TRBV28; 10 bases agree with TRBD1. CDR3 length: 14 amino acids. Trimming removed 5 bases from V and 8 bases from J; junction bases left unmatched: 8. The germline V gene has CDR1 MDHEN and CDR2 SYDVKM. The CDR3 DNA follows: TGTGCCAGCAGTCCATCCGACAGGGGGCGAGGCTACACCTTC. Its translation is CASSPSDRGRGYTF.

In its sample, this clone was seen once. J is TRBJ1-1 and V is TRBV11-3; maybe TRBD1 (6 bases). V lost 4 bases and J lost 4, with 13 bases in between. The CDR3 contains 14 residues. Germline values: CDR1 SGHNT, CDR2 YENEEA. The CDR3 is CASSSGTSITEAFF. The CDR3 nucleotides are TGTGCCAGCAGCTCCGGGACAAGCATCACTGAAGCTTTCTTT.

This chain connects TRBV14 to TRBJ2-7, with 12 nucleotides matching TRBD2. There are 18 residues in the CDR3. The V gene's germline CDR1 is SGHDN and CDR2 FVKESK. The junction had 15 bases not matched to a gene; V was cut back by 0 bases and J by 9 bases. CDR3: CASSQDPLAGGPTYWQYF. CDR3 sequence (DNA): TGTGCCAGCAGCCAAGACCCACTAGCGGGAGGTCCGACTTATTGGCAGTACTTC.

The chain is built from TRBV14 and TRBJ1-3, with 8 bases fitting TRBD1. Germline trimming cut 6 bases from V and 0 bases from J; bases unmatched to any gene: 7. Germline V gene sequence: CDR1 SGHDN, CDR2 FVKESK. CDR3 length: 16 amino acids. CDR3 nucleotides: TGTGCCAGCAGTTGGGACAGGCCAAGCTCTGGAAACACCATATATTTT. This gives the protein CASSWDRPSSGNTIYF.

The table lists this clone with a few counts. CDR3 sequence: CASSLLSWEKLFF. Here the CDR3 DNA reads TGTGCCAGCAGTTTATTGAGTTGGGAAAAACTGTTTTTT. This chain links TRBV28 with TRBJ1-4, with D hard to call. The ends were cut back, 1 base at V and 8 bases at J, with 8 bases in the middle. The CDR3 runs to 13 residues. From germline, CDR1 is MDHEN and CDR2 SYDVKM.

The genes are TRBV9 and TRBJ2-3; D perhaps matches TRBD2 (6 bases). Trimming removed 4 bases from V and 6 bases from J, with 12 bases in between. The CDR3 is made up of 13 amino acids. CDR1 and CDR2 from the germline V gene are SGDLS and YYNGEE. CDR3 DNA sequence: TGTGCCAGCAGCCCGGGCCTAGCGGATACGCAGTATTTT. This translates into CASSPGLADTQYF.

The chain uses TRBV5-1 and TRBJ2-2; D possibly corresponds to TRBD1 (5 bases). Germline assignment: CDR1 SGHRS and CDR2 YFSETQ. Between the trimmed V and J ends, which lost 4 bases and 1 base, there was a span of 11 bases. This CDR3 spans 15 amino acids. CDR3 bases: TGCGCCAGCAGCCTTAAACAGGAGAACACCGGGGAGCTGTTTTTT. It codes for CASSLKQENTGELFF.

This sequence joins TRBV30 and TRBJ2-7, with 8 bases matching TRBD2. CDR1 GTSNPN and CDR2 SVGIG come from the germline V gene (reference sequence). CDR3 length: 14 amino acids. Germline trimming cut 0 bases from V and 6 bases from J; bases unmatched to any gene: 7. CDR3 sequence: CAWSVQAGAGEQYF. The CDR3 coding sequence is TGTGCCTGGAGTGTACAAGCGGGAGCGGGCGAGCAGTACTTC.

This chain's CDR3 is CASSLGSRQGLTGELFF. CDR3 bases: TGTGCCAGCAGCTTAGGATCGCGCCAGGGTCTCACCGGGGAGCTGTTTTTT. The J gene is TRBJ2-2, the V gene TRBV11-2; TRBD1 might be the D (5 bases). The CDR3 length is 17 residues. V was cut by 1 base and J by 4 bases, with 16 bases left in between. The germline V gene encodes CDR1 SGHAT and CDR2 FQNNGV.

The chain uses TRBV2 and TRBJ1-2, with TRBD1 matching over 8 bases. The germline V gene has CDR1 SNHLY and CDR2 FYNNEI. V gave up 6 bases and J gave up 0 bases; unmatched junction bases: 6. The CDR3 runs 15 residues. CDR3 sequence: CASRKGQGSNYGYTF. CDR3 nucleotides: TGTGCCAGCAGGAAAGGACAGGGCTCTAACTATGGCTACACCTTC.

The J gene is TRBJ1-3, the V gene TRBV11-3; tentative D call: TRBD1 (6 bases). This CDR3 contains 14 residues. Germline CDR1 is SGHNT and CDR2 is YENEEA. V dropped 3 bases and J dropped 7 bases, with 13 bases sitting between them. The CDR3 DNA reads as TGTGCCAGCAGCTTGAGTGGAAGGGGGAACACCATATATTTT. Its protein is CASSLSGRGNTIYF.

The CDR3: CASSLKTSGAYEQYF. Written as DNA, the CDR3 is TGTGCCAGCAGCCTTAAGACTAGCGGGGCGTACGAGCAGTACTTC. The chain couples TRBV7-3 to TRBJ2-7; 11 bases fit TRBD2. The germline V gene encodes CDR1 SGHTA and CDR2 FQGTGA. CDR3 length equals 15 residues. The junction had 7 bases not matched to a gene; V was cut back by 5 bases and J by 4 bases. Combining the CDR3 with reference TRBV7-3 and TRBJ2-7 gives the whole variable domain GAGVSQTPSNKVTEKGKYVELRCDPISGHTALYWYRQSLGQGPEFLIYFQGTGAADDSGLPNDRFFAVRPEGSVSTLKIQRTERGDSAVYLCASSLKTSGAYEQYFGPGTRLTVT.

V gene TRBV27 combines with J gene TRBJ1-4, with D unclear. The CDR3 spans 15 residues. Trimming took 3 bases from V and 2 from J, leaving 10 bases between them. Germline-derived CDR1 and CDR2 are MNHEY and SMNVEV (reference sequence). Here the CDR3 DNA reads TGTGCCAGCAGTTTTGGATGGGAGACTAATGAAAAACTGTTTTTT. It translates to CASSFGWETNEKLFF.

The chain is built from TRBV11-1 and TRBJ1-2; 7 bases agree with TRBD1. The germline V gene has CDR1 SGHAT and CDR2 FQDESV (reference sequence). V dropped 3 bases and J dropped 6; count of bases not matched to a gene: 4. CDR3 size: 13 residues. DNA of the CDR3: TGTGCCAGCAGCTTCACAGGGGACCATGGCTACACCTTC. As protein: CASSFTGDHGYTF.

The chain combines TRBV4-2 with TRBJ2-7, with 7 bases lining up with TRBD2. V was clipped by 4 bases and J by 0 bases; unmatched bases: 9. The CDR3 consists of 16 residues. CDR1 is LGHNA, CDR2 YNFKEQ, per germline. The CDR3 DNA is TGTGCCAGCAGCCCGGGAGGCACACGTAGCTCCTACGAGCAGTACTTC. Amino acids: CASSPGGTRSSYEQYF.

The chain recombines TRBV5-1 with TRBJ2-1; TRBD2 might be the D (6 bases). V was pared by 0 bases and J by 9 bases, with 13 bases between. This CDR3 spans 14 amino acids. Germline V gene lookup returns CDR1 SGHRS and CDR2 YFSETQ. The CDR3 region has the DNA TGCGCCAGCAGCTTGGGCCTTCGGGGAGGTGAGCAGTTCTTC. This encodes CASSLGLRGGEQFF. Looking up the rest from reference TRBV5-1 and TRBJ2-1 gives the full variable domain: KAGVTQTPRYLIKTRGQQVTLSCSPISGHRSVSWYQQTPGQGLQFLFEYFSETQRNKGNFPGRFSGRQFSNSRSEMNVSTLELGDSALYLCASSLGLRGGEQFFGPGTRLTVL.

CDR3 in amino acids: CASSAPGSTDEQYF. CDR3 nucleotide sequence: TGTGCCAGCAGCGCTCCCGGGTCCACGGACGAGCAGTACTTC. J is TRBJ2-7 and V is TRBV11-2; D call uncertain. The V end was cut by 5 bases, the J end by 5 bases, with 16 bases between. Germline CDR1 reads SGHAT; CDR2 reads FQNNGV. The CDR3 extends over 14 amino acids.